A single sample is the source of the 10 T cell receptor beta chains below, sequenced in a study of T cell repertoires in cytomegalovirus infection. Via MiXCR, TCRdb re-called the reads, giving one row per CDR3 protein. The table records fewer than 200,000 distinct CDR3 sequences, roughly 19% of them present only once. Sequenced material: PBMCs. These TCRs come from a human donor in good health (CMV status not recorded). Some clones in this sample may be carry-over from other donors' samples.

This clonotype was seen only a few times. The chain is built from TRBV28 and TRBJ2-5; D is perhaps TRBD2 (5 bases). The CDR3 is 13 amino acids. CDR1 and CDR2 from the germline V gene are MDHEN and SYDVKM. Between the trimmed V and J ends, which lost 6 bases and 2 bases, there was a span of 10 bases. Here the CDR3 DNA reads TGTGCCAGCAGCCCAGGACTTCAAGAGACCCAGTACTTC. Protein: CASSPGLQETQYF.

The rearrangement links TRBV6-2 or TRBV6-3 to TRBJ2-3; TRBD2 matches 8 bases. The CDR3 is made up of 14 amino acids. CDR1 and CDR2 (germline): MNHEY, SVGEGT. Germline trimming cut 2 bases from V and 8 bases from J; bases unmatched to any gene: 6. The CDR3 DNA follows: TGTGCCAGCAGTTACGGACGGGAGGGCGCTACGCAGTATTTT. Translation gives CASSYGREGATQYF.

This clonotype was counted ten times or more. The rearrangement uses TRBV7-2 and TRBJ2-7; 9 nucleotides line up with TRBD1. The V gene's germline CDR1 is SGHTA and CDR2 FQGNSA. Trimming removed 1 base from V and 3 bases from J; junction bases left unmatched: 4. This CDR3 has 15 residues. CDR3 in amino acids: CASSLEGQGLYEQYF. The CDR3 coding sequence is TGTGCCAGCAGCTTAGAGGGACAGGGACTCTACGAGCAGTACTTC.

The chain uses TRBV9 and TRBJ2-6, with a weak D call TRBD1 (5 bases). CDR1 is SGDLS, CDR2 YYNGEE, per germline. Deletions cut 0 bases from V and 9 bases from J, with 7 bases between. This CDR3 is built from 13 residues. Written as DNA, the CDR3 is TGTGCCAGCAGCGTAGAGGGGTTCAACGTCCTGACTTTC. Its translation: CASSVEGFNVLTF.

This clonotype showed up many times. The gene calls are TRBV7-3 and TRBJ2-6; the D gene is possibly TRBD1 (5 bases). V shed 1 base and J shed 0 bases, with 10 bases lying between them. CDR1 is SGHTA and CDR2 is FQGTGA in the germline V gene. The CDR3 covers 17 residues. The DNA for the CDR3 is TGTGCCAGCAGCTTAAGACAGACCTACTCTGGGGCCAACGTCCTGACTTTC. Its protein is CASSLRQTYSGANVLTF.

In its sample, this clonotype was seen a few times. The genes are TRBV7-8 and TRBJ2-1; tentative D call: TRBD2 (7 bases). Trimming removed 7 bases from V and 8 bases from J, with 15 bases in between. The CDR3 has 13 residues. The germline CDR1 and CDR2 sequences are SGHVS and FQNEAQ. The CDR3 DNA reads TGTGCCAGCACGAGGGGGGAGGGCCATGAGCAGTTCTTC. This gives the protein CASTRGEGHEQFF.

CDR3 region: CASSQDSEAGYGYTF. The CDR3 DNA reads TGCGCCAGCAGCCAAGATTCAGAGGCGGGCTATGGCTACACCTTC. The chain is built from TRBV4-3 and TRBJ1-2; no clear D. This CDR3 spans 15 amino acids. The germline V gene has CDR1 LGHNA and CDR2 YSLEER. The V gene lost 0 bases and the J gene lost 4 bases, with 12 bases spanning the gap.

This clonotype has at least ten counts. The V call is TRBV11-3, the J call TRBJ2-1; D is possibly TRBD2 (5 bases). The V end lost 5 bases, the J end lost 3 bases, and 17 bases lay between the germline ends. The CDR3 spans 16 residues. In germline, CDR1 is SGHNT, CDR2 YENEEA. The CDR3 spells CASSPQGGRFYNEQFF. CDR3 coding DNA: TGTGCCAGCAGCCCCCAAGGCGGGCGCTTCTACAATGAGCAGTTCTTC.

V is TRBV20-1 and J is TRBJ1-1; no firm D call. This CDR3 is built from 10 residues. Trimming pared 6 bases from V and 4 bases from J, leaving 6 bases between. Germline V CDR1 and CDR2: DFQATT, SNEGSKA (reference sequence). The CDR3 reads CSAPGTEAFF. CDR3 nucleotides: TGCAGTGCCCCGGGCACTGAAGCTTTCTTT.

V and J are TRBV7-2 and TRBJ2-1, with D possibly being TRBD2 (7 bases). The CDR3 totals 15 residues. CDR1 and CDR2 from the germline V gene are SGHTA and FQGNSA. The V end lost 5 bases, the J end lost 3 bases, and 14 bases lay between the germline ends. The CDR3 DNA sequence: TGTGCCAGCAGCGGGTGGGGGGGCCTCTACAATGAGCAGTTCTTC. Encoded protein: CASSGWGGLYNEQFF. Drawing the rest from reference TRBV7-2 and TRBJ2-1, the complete variable domain is GAGVSQSPSNKVTEKGKDVELRCDPISGHTALYWYRQSLGQGLEFLIYFQGNSAPDKSGLPSDRFSAERTGGSVSTLTIQRTQQEDSAVYLCASSGWGGLYNEQFFGPGTRLTVL.